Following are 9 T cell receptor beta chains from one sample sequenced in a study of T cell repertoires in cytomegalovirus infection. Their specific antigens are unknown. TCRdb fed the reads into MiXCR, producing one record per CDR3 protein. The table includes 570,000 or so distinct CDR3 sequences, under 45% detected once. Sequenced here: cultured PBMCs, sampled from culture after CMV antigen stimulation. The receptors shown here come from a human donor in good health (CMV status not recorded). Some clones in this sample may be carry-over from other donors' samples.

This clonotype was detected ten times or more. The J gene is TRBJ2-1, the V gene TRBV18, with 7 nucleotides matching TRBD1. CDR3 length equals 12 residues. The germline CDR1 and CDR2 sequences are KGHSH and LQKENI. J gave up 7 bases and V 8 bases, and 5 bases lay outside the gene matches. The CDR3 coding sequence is TGTGCCAGCAGCCCAGGGGGTAATGAGCAGTTCTTC. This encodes CASSPGGNEQFF. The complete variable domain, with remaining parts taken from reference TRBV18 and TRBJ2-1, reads NAGVMQNPRHLVRRRGQEARLRCSPMKGHSHVYWYRQLPEEGLKFMVYLQKENIIDESGMPKERFSAEFPKEGPSILRIQQVVRGDSAAYFCASSPGGNEQFFGPGTRLTVL.

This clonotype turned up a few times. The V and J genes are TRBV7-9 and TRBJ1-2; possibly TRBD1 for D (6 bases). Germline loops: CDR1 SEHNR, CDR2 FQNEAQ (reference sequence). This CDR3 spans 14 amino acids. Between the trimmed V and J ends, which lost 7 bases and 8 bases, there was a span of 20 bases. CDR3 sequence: CASTPRAGGDGYTF. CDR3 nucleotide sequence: TGTGCCAGCACCCCCCGCGCGGGGGGCGACGGCTACACCTTC. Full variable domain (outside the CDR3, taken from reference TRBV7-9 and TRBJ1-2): DTGVSQNPRHKITKRGQNVTFRCDPISEHNRLYWYRQTLGQGPEFLTYFQNEAQLEKSRLLSDRFSAERPKGSFSTLEIQRTEQGDSAMYLCASTPRAGGDGYTFGSGTRLTVV.

CDR3 DNA: TGTGCCAGCAGAGAGACAGGTTTGAACTATGGCTACACCTTC. It specifies CASRETGLNYGYTF. The chain carries TRBV5-6 and TRBJ1-2; D is perhaps TRBD1 (6 bases). The germline V gene has CDR1 SGHDT and CDR2 YYEEEE. V was trimmed by 5 bases and J by 2 bases, leaving 13 bases between them. CDR3 length: 14 amino acids. The complete variable domain, with remaining parts taken from reference TRBV5-6 and TRBJ1-2, reads DAGVTQSPTHLIKTRGQQVTLRCSPKSGHDTVSWYQQALGQGPQFIFQYYEEEERQRGNFPDRFSGHQFPNYSSELNVNALLLGDSALYLCASRETGLNYGYTFGSGTRLTVV.

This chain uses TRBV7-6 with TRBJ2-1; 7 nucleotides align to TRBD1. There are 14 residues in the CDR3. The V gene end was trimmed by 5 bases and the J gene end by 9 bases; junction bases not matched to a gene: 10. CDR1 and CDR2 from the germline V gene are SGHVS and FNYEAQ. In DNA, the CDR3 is TGTGCCAGCAGCCCAGACGCCGGGGACAGTGAGCAGTTCTTC. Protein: CASSPDAGDSEQFF. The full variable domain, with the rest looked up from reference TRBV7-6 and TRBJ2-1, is GAGVSQSPRYKVTKRGQDVALRCDPISGHVSLYWYRQALGQGPEFLTYFNYEAQQDKSGLPNDRFSAERPEGSISTLTIQRTEQRDSAMYRCASSPDAGDSEQFFGPGTRLTVL.

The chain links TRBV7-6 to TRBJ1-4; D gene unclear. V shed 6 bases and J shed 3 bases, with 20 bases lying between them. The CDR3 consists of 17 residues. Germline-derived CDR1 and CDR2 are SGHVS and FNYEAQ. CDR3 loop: CASSSGKTFGANEKLFF. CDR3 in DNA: TGTGCCAGCAGTTCCGGTAAAACGTTCGGGGCTAATGAAAAACTGTTTTTT. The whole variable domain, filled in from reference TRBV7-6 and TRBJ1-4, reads GAGVSQSPRYKVTKRGQDVALRCDPISGHVSLYWYRQALGQGPEFLTYFNYEAQQDKSGLPNDRFSAERPEGSISTLTIQRTEQRDSAMYRCASSSGKTFGANEKLFFGSGTQLSVL.

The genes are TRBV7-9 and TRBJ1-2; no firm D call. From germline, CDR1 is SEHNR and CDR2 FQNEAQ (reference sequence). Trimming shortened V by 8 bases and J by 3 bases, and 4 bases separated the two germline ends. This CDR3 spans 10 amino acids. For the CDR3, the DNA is TGTGCCAGCGGATACTATGGCTACACCTTC. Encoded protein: CASGYYGYTF.

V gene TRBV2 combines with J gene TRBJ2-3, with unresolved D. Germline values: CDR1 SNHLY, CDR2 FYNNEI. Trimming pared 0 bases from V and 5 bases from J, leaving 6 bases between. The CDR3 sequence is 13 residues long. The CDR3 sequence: CASSEAVGDTQYF. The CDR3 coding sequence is TGTGCCAGCAGTGAAGCCGTAGGAGATACGCAGTATTTT.

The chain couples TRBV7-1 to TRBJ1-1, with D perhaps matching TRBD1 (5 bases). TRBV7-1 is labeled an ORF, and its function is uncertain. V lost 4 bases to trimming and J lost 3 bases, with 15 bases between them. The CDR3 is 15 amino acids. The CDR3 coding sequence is TGTGCCAGCAGCTGGGGGTTTTTTTCGGACACTGAAGCTTTCTTT. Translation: CASSWGFFSDTEAFF.

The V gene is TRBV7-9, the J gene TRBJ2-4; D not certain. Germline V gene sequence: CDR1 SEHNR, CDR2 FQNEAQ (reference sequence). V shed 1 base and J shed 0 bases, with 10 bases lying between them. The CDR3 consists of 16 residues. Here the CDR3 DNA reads TGTGCCAGCAGCTTAGTTCTGTGGGGAGCCAAAAACATTCAGTACTTC. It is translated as CASSLVLWGAKNIQYF.